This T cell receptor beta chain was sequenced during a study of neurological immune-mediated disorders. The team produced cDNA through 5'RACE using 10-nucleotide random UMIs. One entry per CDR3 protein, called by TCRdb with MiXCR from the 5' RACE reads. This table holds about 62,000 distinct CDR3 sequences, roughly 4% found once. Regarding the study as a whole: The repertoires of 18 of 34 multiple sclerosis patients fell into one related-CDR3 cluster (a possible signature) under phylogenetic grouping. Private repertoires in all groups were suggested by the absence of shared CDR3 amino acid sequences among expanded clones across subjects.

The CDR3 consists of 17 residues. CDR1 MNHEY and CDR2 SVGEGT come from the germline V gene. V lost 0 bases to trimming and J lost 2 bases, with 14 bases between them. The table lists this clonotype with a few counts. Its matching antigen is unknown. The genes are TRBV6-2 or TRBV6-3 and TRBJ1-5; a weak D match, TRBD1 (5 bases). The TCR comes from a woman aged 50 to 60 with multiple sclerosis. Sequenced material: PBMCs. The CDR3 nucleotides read TGTGCCAGCAGTTACTCGTTTTCCAGGGAAGGCAATCAGCCCCAGCATTTT. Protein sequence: CASSYSFSREGNQPQHF.